This TCR beta chain stems from a study of metastatic and nonmetastatic thyroid tumors. Across the whole study: Peripheral blood and tumor or nodule samples from malignant and benign thyroid patients were compared.

Study-wide points: Reported TCR beta diversity, measured in blood and tumor, was significantly higher for malignant thyroid tumors than for benign nodules.

This clone ranks as medium-sized. What it binds is not known. The germline gives CDR1 MDHEN, CDR2 SYDVKM. This CDR3 spans 13 amino acids. V dropped 7 bases and J dropped 5 bases, with 14 bases sitting between them. Study processing details: Variation in CDR3 across clinicopathological groups served as the basis for constructing a distant-metastasis classifier in papillary thyroid cancer. With MiXCR, TCRdb reprocessed the PCR reads. The V and J calls here are based on TCRdb, not the publication. The sample has 15,000 to 20,000 clones, approximately 15% seen once. No treatment had been given to any patient before thyroid surgery.

Specimen: blood. The V call is TRBV28, the J call TRBJ1-2; D not certain. This sequence originates from a female donor with papillary thyroid cancer or a benign thyroid nodule (not recorded which). Some clones in this sample may be carry-over from other donors' samples. CDR3 nucleotide sequence: TGTGCCAGCACCTCCGGACGCCTATATGGCTACACCTTC. Translating it yields CASTSGRLYGYTF.